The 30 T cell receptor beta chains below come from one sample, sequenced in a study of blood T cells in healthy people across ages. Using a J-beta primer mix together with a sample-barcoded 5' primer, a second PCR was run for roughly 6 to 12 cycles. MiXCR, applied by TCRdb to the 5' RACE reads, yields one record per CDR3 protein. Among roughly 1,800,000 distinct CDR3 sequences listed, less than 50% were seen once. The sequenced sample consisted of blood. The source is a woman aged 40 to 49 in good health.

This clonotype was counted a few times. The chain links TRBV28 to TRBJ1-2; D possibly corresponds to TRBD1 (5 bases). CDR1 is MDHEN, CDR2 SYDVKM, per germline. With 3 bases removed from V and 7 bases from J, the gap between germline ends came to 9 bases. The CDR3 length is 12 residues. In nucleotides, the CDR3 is TGTGCCAGCAGTTTGGGGGTTAGTGGCTACACCTTC. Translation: CASSLGVSGYTF.

The CDR3 DNA reads as TGTGCCAGCTTTGCACAGGGGGTTAATGAGCAGTTCTTC. This gives the protein CASFAQGVNEQFF. J is TRBJ2-1 and V is TRBV27; TRBD1 matches at 8 bases. The V gene's germline CDR1 is MNHEY and CDR2 SMNVEV (reference sequence). The CDR3 is 13 residues long. V was pared by 8 bases and J by 7 bases, with 7 bases of the junction left unmatched.

CDR3 nucleotides: TGTGCCAGCAGCCAAGCCCCACCTGTGCGGGGGAACTACAATGAGCAGTTCTTC. Encoded protein: CASSQAPPVRGNYNEQFF. The chain is built from TRBV4-2 and TRBJ2-1; 7 bases align to TRBD2. Unmatched junction bases numbered 12, after V lost 1 base and J lost 3 bases. The CDR3 sequence is 18 residues long. CDR1 and CDR2 from the germline V gene are LGHNA and YNFKEQ.

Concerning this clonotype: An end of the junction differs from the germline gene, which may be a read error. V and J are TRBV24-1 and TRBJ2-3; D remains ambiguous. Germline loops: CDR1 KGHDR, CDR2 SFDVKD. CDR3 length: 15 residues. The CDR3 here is CASSILRTTTDTQYF. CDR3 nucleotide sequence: TGTGCCAGCAGTATCCTTAGAACCACCACAGATACGCAGTATTTT.

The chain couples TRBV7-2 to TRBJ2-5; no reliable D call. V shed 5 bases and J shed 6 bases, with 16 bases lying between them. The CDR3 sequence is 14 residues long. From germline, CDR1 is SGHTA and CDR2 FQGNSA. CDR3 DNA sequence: TGTGCCAGCAGCCCCTTTCAGGTAGAGAAGACCCAGTACTTC. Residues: CASSPFQVEKTQYF. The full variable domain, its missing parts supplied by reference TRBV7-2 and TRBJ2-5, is GAGVSQSPSNKVTEKGKDVELRCDPISGHTALYWYRQSLGQGLEFLIYFQGNSAPDKSGLPSDRFSAERTGGSVSTLTIQRTQQEDSAVYLCASSPFQVEKTQYFGPGTRLLVL.

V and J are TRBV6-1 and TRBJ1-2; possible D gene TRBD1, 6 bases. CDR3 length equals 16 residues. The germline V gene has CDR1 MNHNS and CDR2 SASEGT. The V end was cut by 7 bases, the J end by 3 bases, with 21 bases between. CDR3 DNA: TGTGCCAGCAAATGGGGGGCAGCAGGTTCAGACTATGGCTACACCTTC. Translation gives CASKWGAAGSDYGYTF.

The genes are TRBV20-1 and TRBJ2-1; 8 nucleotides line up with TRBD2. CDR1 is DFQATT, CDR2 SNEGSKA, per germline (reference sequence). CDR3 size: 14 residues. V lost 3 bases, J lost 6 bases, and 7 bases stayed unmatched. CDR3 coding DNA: TGCAGTGCTAGCGGGGGGGAGACGTTCAATGAGCAGTTCTTC. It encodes CSASGGETFNEQFF.

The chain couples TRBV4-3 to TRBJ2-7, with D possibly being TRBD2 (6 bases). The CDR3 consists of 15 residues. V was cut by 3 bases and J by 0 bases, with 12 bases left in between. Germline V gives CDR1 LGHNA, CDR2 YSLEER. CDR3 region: CASSHYRGSSYEQYF. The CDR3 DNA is TGCGCCAGCAGCCATTACCGGGGGAGCTCCTACGAGCAGTACTTC.

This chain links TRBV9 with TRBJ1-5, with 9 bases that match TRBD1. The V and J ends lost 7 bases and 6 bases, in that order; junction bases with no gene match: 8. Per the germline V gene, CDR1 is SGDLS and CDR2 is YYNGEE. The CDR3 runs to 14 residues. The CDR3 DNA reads TGTGCCAGCGGACAAGGACAGGGGACTCAGCCCCAGCATTTT. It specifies CASGQGQGTQPQHF.

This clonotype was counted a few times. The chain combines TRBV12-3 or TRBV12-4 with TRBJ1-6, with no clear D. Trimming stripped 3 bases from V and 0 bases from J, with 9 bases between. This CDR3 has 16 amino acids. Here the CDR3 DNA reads TGTGCCAGCAGTTTCACCGGGGACTCCTATAATTCACCCCTCCACTTT. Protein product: CASSFTGDSYNSPLHF.

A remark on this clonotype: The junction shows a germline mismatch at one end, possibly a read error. The CDR3 reads CAVRHPPGETQYF. The CDR3 coding sequence is TGTGCCGTCAGGCACCCTCCCGGGGAGACCCAGTACTTC. This chain connects TRBV10-3 to TRBJ2-5; D not certain. Per germline, CDR1 ENHRY and CDR2 SYGVKD. This CDR3 is 13 amino acids long.

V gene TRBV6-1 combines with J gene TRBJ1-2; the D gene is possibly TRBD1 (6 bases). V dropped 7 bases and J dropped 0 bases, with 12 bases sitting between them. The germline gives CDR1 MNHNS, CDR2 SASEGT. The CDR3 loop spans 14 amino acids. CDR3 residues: CASILTGANYGYTF. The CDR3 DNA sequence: TGTGCCAGCATCCTGACAGGAGCTAACTATGGCTACACCTTC.

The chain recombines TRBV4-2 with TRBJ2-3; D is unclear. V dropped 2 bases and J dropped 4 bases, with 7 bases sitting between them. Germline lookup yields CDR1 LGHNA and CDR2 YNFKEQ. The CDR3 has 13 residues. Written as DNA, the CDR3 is TGTGCCAGCAGCCAATTCTACGCAGATACGCAGTATTTT. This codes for CASSQFYADTQYF.

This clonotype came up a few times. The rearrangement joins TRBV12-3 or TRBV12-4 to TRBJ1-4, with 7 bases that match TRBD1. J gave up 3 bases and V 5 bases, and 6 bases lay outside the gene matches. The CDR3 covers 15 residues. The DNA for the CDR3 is TGTGCCAGCAGTCGCGGACAGGCTCCTAATGAAAAACTGTTTTTT. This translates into CASSRGQAPNEKLFF.

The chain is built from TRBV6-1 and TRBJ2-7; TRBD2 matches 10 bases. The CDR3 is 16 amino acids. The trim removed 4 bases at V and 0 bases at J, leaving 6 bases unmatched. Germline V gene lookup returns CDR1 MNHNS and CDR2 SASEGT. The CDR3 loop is CASSASGGGSSYEQYF. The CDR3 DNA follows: TGTGCCAGCAGTGCCAGCGGGGGGGGCAGCTCCTACGAGCAGTACTTC.

The CDR3 nucleotides are TGTGCCAGCAGGGATCCGACACTGTACCAAGAGACCCAGTACTTC. This translates into CASRDPTLYQETQYF. This chain connects TRBV6-6 to TRBJ2-5; D gene ambiguous. Trimming removed 6 bases from V and 0 bases from J, with 14 bases in between. Per the germline V gene, CDR1 is MNHNY and CDR2 is SVGAGI (reference sequence). This CDR3 comprises 15 residues.

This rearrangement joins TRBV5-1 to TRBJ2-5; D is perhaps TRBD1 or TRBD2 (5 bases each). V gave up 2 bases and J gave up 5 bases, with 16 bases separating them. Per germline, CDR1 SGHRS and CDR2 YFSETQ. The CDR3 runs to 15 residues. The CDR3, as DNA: TGCGCCAGCAGCTTCCAGGCGGGTCAGGGTGAGACCCAGTACTTC. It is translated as CASSFQAGQGETQYF.

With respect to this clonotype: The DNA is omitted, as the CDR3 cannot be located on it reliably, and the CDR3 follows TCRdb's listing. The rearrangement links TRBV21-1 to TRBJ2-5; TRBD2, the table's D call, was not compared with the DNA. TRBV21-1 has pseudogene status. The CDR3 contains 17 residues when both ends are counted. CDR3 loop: CASSKESFGIGAAEQYF.

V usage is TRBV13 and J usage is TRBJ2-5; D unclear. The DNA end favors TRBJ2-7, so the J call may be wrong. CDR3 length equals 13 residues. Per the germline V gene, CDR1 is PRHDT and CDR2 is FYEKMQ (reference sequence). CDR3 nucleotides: TGTGCCAGCAGCTCGGGCCCAAGGAGCGAGCAGTACTTC. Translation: CASSSGPRSEQYF.

CDR3 sequence reads: CSARLGGVGSNQPQHF. Here the CDR3 DNA reads TGCAGTGCTAGATTAGGGGGGGTTGGTAGCAATCAGCCCCAGCATTTT. J is TRBJ1-5 and V is TRBV20-1; a weak D match, TRBD1 (6 bases). CDR1 and CDR2 from the germline V gene are DFQATT and SNEGSKA (reference sequence). V was cut by 2 bases and J by 0 bases, with 14 bases left in between. The CDR3 loop spans 16 amino acids.

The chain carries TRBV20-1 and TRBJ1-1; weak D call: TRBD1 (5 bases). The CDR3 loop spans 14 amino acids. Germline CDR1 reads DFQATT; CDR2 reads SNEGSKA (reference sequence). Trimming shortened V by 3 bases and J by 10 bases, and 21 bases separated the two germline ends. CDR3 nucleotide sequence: TGCAGTGCTAGGCGGGGCCTCAAATCCAGTGGAGCTTTCTTT. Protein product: CSARRGLKSSGAFF.

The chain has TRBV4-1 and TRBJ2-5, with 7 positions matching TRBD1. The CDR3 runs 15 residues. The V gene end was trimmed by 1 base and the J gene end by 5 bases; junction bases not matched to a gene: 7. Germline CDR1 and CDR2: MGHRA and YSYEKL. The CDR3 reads CASSQGDRVWETQYF. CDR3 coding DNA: TGCGCCAGCAGCCAAGGCGACAGGGTGTGGGAGACCCAGTACTTC.

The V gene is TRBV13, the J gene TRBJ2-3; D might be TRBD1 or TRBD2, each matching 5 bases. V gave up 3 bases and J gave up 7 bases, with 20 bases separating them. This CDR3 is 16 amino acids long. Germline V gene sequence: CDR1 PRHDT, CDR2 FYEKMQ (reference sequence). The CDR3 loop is CASSFRDQHLRYTQYF. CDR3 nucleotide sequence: TGTGCCAGCAGCTTTCGGGACCAACACCTTCGGTATACGCAGTATTTT. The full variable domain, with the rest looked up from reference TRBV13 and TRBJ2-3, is AAGVIQSPRHLIKEKRETATLKCYPIPRHDTVYWYQQGPGQDPQFLISFYEKMQSDKGSIPDRFSAQQFSDYHSELNMSSLELGDSALYFCASSFRDQHLRYTQYFGPGTRLTVL.

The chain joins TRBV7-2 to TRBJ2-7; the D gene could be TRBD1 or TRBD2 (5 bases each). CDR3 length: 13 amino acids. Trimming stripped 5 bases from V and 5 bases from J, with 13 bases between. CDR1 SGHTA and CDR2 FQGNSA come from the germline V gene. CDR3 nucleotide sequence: TGTGCCAGCAGCCCGCTGGGGACGGACGAGCAGTACTTC. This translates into CASSPLGTDEQYF. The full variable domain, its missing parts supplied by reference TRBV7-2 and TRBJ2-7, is GAGVSQSPSNKVTEKGKDVELRCDPISGHTALYWYRQSLGQGLEFLIYFQGNSAPDKSGLPSDRFSAERTGGSVSTLTIQRTQQEDSAVYLCASSPLGTDEQYFGPGTRLTVT.

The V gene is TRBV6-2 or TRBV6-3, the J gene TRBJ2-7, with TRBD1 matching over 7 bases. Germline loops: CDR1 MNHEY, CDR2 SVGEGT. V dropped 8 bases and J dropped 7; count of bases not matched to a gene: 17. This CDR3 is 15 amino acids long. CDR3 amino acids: CASRTHGTAVGEQYF. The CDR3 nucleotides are TGTGCCAGCCGAACCCACGGGACAGCCGTTGGGGAGCAGTACTTC.

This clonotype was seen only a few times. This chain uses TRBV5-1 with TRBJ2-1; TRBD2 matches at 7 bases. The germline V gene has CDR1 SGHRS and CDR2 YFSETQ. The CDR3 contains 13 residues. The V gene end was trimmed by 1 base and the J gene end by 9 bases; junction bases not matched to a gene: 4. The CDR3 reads CASSLTIAGEQFF. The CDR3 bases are TGCGCCAGCAGCTTGACCATAGCGGGTGAGCAGTTCTTC.

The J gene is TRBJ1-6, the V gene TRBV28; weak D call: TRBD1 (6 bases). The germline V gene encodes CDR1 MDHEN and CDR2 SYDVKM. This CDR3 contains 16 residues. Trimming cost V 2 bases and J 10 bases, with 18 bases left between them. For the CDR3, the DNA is TGTGCCAGCAGTTTACCCTTCGTACAGGGTAGCTCACCCCTCCACTTT. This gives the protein CASSLPFVQGSSPLHF.

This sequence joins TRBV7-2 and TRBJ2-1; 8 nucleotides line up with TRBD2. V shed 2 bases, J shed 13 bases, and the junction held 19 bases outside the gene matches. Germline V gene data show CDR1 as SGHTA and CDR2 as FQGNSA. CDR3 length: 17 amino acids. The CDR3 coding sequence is TGTGCCAGCAGCTTAAGGTCGCGGATCACCGGGGGGGAGACCCAGTTCTTC. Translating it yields CASSLRSRITGGETQFF.

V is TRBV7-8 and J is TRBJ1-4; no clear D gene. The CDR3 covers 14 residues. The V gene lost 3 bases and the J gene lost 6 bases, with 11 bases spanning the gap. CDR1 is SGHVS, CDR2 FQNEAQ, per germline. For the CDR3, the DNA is TGTGCCAGCAGCTTCCGGGTTTTGGATGAAAAACTGTTTTTT. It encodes CASSFRVLDEKLFF.

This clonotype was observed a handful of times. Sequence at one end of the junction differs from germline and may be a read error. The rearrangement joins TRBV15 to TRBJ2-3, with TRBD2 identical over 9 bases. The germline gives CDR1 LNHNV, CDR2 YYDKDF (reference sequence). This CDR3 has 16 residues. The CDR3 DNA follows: TGTGCCACCAGCAGCCTTAGTAGCGGGGGAACAGATACGCGGTATTTT. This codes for CATSSLSSGGTDTRYF.